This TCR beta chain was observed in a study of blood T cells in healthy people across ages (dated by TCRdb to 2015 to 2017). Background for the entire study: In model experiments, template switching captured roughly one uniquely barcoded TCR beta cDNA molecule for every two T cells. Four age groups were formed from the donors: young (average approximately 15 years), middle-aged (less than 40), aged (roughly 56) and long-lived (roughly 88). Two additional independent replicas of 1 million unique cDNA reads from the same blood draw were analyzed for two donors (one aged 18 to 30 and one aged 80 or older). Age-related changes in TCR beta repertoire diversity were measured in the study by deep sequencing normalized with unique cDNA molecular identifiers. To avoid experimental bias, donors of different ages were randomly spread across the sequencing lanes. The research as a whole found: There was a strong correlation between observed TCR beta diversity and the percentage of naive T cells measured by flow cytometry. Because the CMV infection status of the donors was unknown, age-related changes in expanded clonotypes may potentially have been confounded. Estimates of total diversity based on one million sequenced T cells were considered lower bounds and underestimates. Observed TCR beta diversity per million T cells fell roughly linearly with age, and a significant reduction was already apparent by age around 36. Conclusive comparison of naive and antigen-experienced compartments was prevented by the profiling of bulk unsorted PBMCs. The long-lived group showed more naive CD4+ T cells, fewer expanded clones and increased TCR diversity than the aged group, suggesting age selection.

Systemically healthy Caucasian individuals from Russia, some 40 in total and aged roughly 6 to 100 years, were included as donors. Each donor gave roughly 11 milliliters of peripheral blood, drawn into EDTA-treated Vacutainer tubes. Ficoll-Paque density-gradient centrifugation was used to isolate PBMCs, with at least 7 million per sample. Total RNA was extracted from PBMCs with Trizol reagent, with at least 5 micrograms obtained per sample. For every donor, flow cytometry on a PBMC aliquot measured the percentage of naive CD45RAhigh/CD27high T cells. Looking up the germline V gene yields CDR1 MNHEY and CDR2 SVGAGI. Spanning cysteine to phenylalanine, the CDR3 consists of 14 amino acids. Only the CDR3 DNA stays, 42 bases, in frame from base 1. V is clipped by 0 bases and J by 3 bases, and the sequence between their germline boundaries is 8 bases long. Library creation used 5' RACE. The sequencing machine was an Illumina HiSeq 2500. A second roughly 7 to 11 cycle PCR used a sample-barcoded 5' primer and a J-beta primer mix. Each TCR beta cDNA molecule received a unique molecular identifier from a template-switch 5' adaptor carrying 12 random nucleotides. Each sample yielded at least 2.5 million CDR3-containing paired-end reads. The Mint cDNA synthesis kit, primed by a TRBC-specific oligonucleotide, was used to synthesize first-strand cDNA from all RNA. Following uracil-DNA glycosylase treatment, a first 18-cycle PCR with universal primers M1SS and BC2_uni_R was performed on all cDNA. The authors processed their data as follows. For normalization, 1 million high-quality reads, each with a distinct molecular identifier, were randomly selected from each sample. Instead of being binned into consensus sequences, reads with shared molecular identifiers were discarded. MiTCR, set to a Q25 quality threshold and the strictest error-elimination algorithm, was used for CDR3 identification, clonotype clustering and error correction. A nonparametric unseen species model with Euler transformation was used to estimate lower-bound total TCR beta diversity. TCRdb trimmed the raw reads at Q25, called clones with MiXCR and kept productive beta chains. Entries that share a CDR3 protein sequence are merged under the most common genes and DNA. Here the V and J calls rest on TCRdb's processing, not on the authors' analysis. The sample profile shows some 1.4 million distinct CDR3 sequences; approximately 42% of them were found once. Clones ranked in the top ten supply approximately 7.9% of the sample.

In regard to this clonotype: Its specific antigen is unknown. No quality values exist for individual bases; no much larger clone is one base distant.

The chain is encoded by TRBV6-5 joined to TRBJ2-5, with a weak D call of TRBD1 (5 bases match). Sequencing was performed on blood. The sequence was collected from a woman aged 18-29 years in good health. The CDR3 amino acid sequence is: CASSYSGREETQYF. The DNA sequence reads TGTGCCAGCAGTTACTCGGGCAGGGAAGAGACCCAGTACTTC.